Sequencing of this TCR beta chain was carried out in a study of radiation and T cells in renal cell carcinoma. Whole-study results and caveats: Top tumor clonotypes rose in blood 2 weeks post-radiation, then contracted.

Indicated time point: baseline pretreatment blood. Indicated treatment: 15 Gy SBRT to primary tumor, nephrectomy 4 weeks later. Clear cell pathology was present in this patient's renal cell carcinoma. A remark on this clone: Its antigen is not identified.

The method was immunoSEQ multiplex PCR; TCRdb's version includes in-frame clones alone and lacks a portion of them. In the table there are about 49,000 clones, roughly 80% of which are singletons. The trim removed 2 bases at V and 5 bases at J, leaving 9 bases unmatched. There are 15 residues in the CDR3. Germline CDR1 reads SGHVS; CDR2 reads FNYEAQ. This specimen was blood, taken from a patient whose treatment included radiotherapy and nephrectomy. The chain couples TRBV7-6 to TRBJ2-7; TRBD1 agrees at 7 bases. This TCR came from a woman between 65 and 79 years old with renal cell carcinoma. DNA of the CDR3: TGTGCCAGCAGCTTATCAGGACAGGCTCCCCACGAGCAGTACTTC. Its protein is CASSLSGQAPHEQYF.